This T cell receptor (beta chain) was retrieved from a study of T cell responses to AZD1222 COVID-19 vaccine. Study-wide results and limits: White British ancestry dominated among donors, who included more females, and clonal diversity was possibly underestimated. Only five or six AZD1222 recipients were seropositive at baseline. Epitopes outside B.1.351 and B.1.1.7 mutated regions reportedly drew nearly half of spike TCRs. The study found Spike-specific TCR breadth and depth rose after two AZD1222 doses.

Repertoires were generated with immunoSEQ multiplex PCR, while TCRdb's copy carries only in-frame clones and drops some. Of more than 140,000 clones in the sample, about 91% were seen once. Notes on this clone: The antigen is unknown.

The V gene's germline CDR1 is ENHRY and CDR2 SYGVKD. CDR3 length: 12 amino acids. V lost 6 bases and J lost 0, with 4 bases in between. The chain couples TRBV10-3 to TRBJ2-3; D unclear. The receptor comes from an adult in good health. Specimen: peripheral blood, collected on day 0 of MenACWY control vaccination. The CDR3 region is CAIRASTDTQYF. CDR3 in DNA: TGTGCCATCAGGGCTAGCACAGATACGCAGTATTTT.